This T cell receptor beta chain is drawn from a study of cytomegalovirus exposure and HLA in healthy donors. A remark on this clone: Its antigen remains unknown.

The germline V gene has CDR1 SNHLY and CDR2 FYNNEI. Trimming took 5 bases from V and 7 from J, leaving 15 bases between them. The CDR3 consists of 14 residues. The PCR used 60 Vbeta and 13 Jbeta primers. In the authors' workflow: It was a later analysis that counted 79 million or so unique TCR beta chains, of which some 9.9 million were shared. Clones were read by immunoSEQ multiplex PCR, and TCRdb kept only the in-frame ones, dropping some. V, J and clone size reflect that table, while D and trimming were determined from the DNA. The data show about 97,000 clones, 75% to 90% seen once. General study points: Overall, under 200 TCR beta chains were annotated as cytomegalovirus-associated. There were several of the most significant clusters that appeared linked to common viral pathogens in a later analysis.

V and J are TRBV2 and TRBJ1-5; perhaps TRBD1 as D (6 bases). This TCR came from a man aged 40-50 years in good health and CMV-seronegative. Sample: PBMCs. The CDR3 sequence: CASSQEGVVQPQHF. Here the CDR3 DNA reads TGTGCCAGCAGTCAAGAGGGGGTGGTCCAGCCCCAGCATTTT.